What follows are 23 T cell receptor beta chains derived from one specimen sequenced in a study of blood T cell repertoires in COVID-19. The method was immunoSEQ multiplex PCR; TCRdb's version includes in-frame clones alone and lacks a portion of them. Of 180,000 or so clones in the sample, about 90% were seen once. Sequenced: peripheral blood. Receptor source: a man aged 35 to 55 with active or convalescent COVID-19.

The chain joins TRBV27 to TRBJ1-4; no firm D call. Looked up from germline, CDR1 is MNHEY and CDR2 is SMNVEV (reference sequence). The CDR3 runs 12 residues. The V gene lost 10 bases and the J gene lost 7 bases, with 13 bases spanning the gap. CDR3 sequence: CATGLGSEKLFF. CDR3 DNA: TGTGCCACCGGACTAGGTTCTGAAAAACTGTTTTTT.

This rearrangement joins TRBV7-8 to TRBJ1-6; 9 nucleotides line up with TRBD1. Trimming cost V 2 bases and J 10 bases; bases outside gene matches: 9. Germline CDR1 is SGHVS and CDR2 is FQNEAQ. CDR3 length: 16 residues. The CDR3: CASSLRRDRASSPLHF. The CDR3 DNA reads TGTGCCAGCAGCTTAAGGAGGGACAGGGCATCGTCACCCCTCCACTTT.

The V call is TRBV5-1, the J call TRBJ2-6; weak D call: TRBD2 (5 bases). This CDR3 has 16 amino acids. V gave up 4 bases and J gave up 0 bases, with 11 bases separating them. Looked up from germline, CDR1 is SGHRS and CDR2 is YFSETQ. The CDR3 reads CASSEGLSSGANVLTF. The CDR3 DNA sequence: TGCGCCAGCAGCGAGGGCCTGAGCTCTGGGGCCAACGTCCTGACTTTC.

The J gene is TRBJ1-6, the V gene TRBV5-1; 8 nucleotides line up with TRBD1. This CDR3 region has 14 residues. The V segment lost 5 bases and the J segment 9 bases; nucleotides outside the gene matches: 7. Germline CDR1 reads SGHRS; CDR2 reads YFSETQ. The CDR3 DNA sequence: TGCGCCAGCAGTCCGGACAGGGCGGTTTCACCCCTCCACTTT. It codes for CASSPDRAVSPLHF.

The gene calls are TRBV5-5 and TRBJ2-5, with D perhaps TRBD2 (6 bases). This CDR3 spans 14 amino acids. Germline loops: CDR1 SGHKS, CDR2 YYEKEE (reference sequence). Trimming took 0 bases from V and 9 from J, leaving 15 bases between them. In DNA form, the CDR3 reads TGTGCCAGCAGCTTGGCCGGGGGAGAAACGGCCCAGTACTTC. It codes for CASSLAGGETAQYF.

This chain links TRBV5-4 with TRBJ1-2; 8 positions match TRBD1. Germline V lookup: CDR1 SGHNT, CDR2 YYREEE (reference sequence). Trimming took 4 bases from V and 3 from J; bases not matched to a gene: 5. The CDR3 sequence is 14 residues long. CDR3 residues: CASSTGGQDYGYTF. CDR3 nucleotide sequence: TGTGCCAGCAGCACCGGGGGACAGGACTATGGCTACACCTTC.

V gene TRBV3-1 (or the pseudogene TRBV3-2) combines with J gene TRBJ2-7; D gene unclear. The CDR3 runs to 13 residues. Germline loops: CDR1 LGHDT, CDR2 YNNKEL (reference sequence). V lost 1 base and J 7 bases, leaving 11 bases between the germline ends. DNA of the CDR3: TGTGCCAGCAGCCAAGGCTGGGCTTCGGAGCAGTACTTC. Its protein product is CASSQGWASEQYF.

The chain recombines TRBV4-1 with TRBJ2-1; 8 bases match TRBD2. CDR1 and CDR2 (germline): MGHRA, YSYEKL. The CDR3 consists of 19 residues. Trimming cost V 2 bases and J 5 bases; bases outside gene matches: 17. The CDR3, as DNA: TGCGCCAGCAGCCAACTGCCCATACACAGCGGGGGCGTTAACAATGAGCAGTTCTTC. Its translation: CASSQLPIHSGGVNNEQFF.

The chain uses TRBV5-1 and TRBJ2-4, with TRBD2 identical over 14 bases. The CDR3 length is 18 residues. Germline CDR1 reads SGHRS; CDR2 reads YFSETQ. The trim removed 0 bases at V and 7 bases at J, leaving 9 bases unmatched. CDR3 sequence (DNA): TGCGCCAGCAGCTTGGGACTAGCGGGGGGGGCCCCCCAGAACATTCAGTACTTC. Translated, it gives CASSLGLAGGAPQNIQYF.

The chain couples TRBV5-8 to TRBJ1-2; TRBD1 aligns across 10 bases. This CDR3 is 15 amino acids long. Trimming took 1 base from V and 4 from J; bases not matched to a gene: 4. Germline-derived CDR1 and CDR2 are SGHTS and YDEGEE. The chain's CDR3 is CASSLTGQGVYGYTF. Written as DNA, the CDR3 is TGTGCCAGCAGCTTGACTGGACAGGGGGTCTATGGCTACACCTTC.

This chain connects TRBV14 to TRBJ1-5, with a possible D match to TRBD1 (5 bases). The V gene lost 3 bases and the J gene lost 6 bases, with 9 bases spanning the gap. CDR3 size: 13 residues. CDR1 is SGHDN, CDR2 FVKESK, per germline. The CDR3 is CASSQSQGQPQHF. The CDR3, as DNA: TGTGCCAGCAGCCAGTCCCAGGGTCAGCCCCAGCATTTT.

In DNA, the CDR3 is TGTGCCAGTAGGTCAGGGGCAACTAATGAAAAACTGTTTTTT. It specifies CASRSGATNEKLFF. The chain couples TRBV19 to TRBJ1-4, with a possible D match to TRBD1 (6 bases). Germline V gene sequence: CDR1 LNHDA, CDR2 SQIVND (reference sequence). The V and J ends lost 6 bases and 0 bases respectively, with 8 bases between them. This CDR3 region has 14 residues.

This clone was recorded once. The chain recombines TRBV6-4 with TRBJ1-2, with 7 bases fitting TRBD1. V shed 0 bases and J 4 bases; nucleotides not matched to a gene: 17. In germline, CDR1 is MRHNA, CDR2 SNTAGT. This CDR3 region has 19 residues. The CDR3 spells CASSDSTGESIGESYGYTF. CDR3 coding DNA: TGTGCCAGCAGTGACTCCACAGGGGAATCGATTGGTGAGAGCTATGGCTACACCTTC.

The CDR3 is CASSIIGQGKRNEQFF. CDR3 bases: TGTGCCAGTAGTATTATAGGACAGGGAAAAAGAAATGAGCAGTTCTTC. This chain uses TRBV19 with TRBJ2-1, with 8 bases lining up with TRBD1. Germline V gene sequence: CDR1 LNHDA, CDR2 SQIVND (reference sequence). V was pared by 3 bases and J by 7 bases, with 11 bases of the junction left unmatched. CDR3 length: 16 residues.

This chain uses TRBV10-3 with TRBJ2-4; perhaps TRBD2 as D (6 bases). Germline lookup yields CDR1 ENHRY and CDR2 SYGVKD. The CDR3 is made up of 16 amino acids. V lost 2 bases to trimming and J lost 0 bases, with 11 bases between them. The chain's CDR3 is CAISEGGNLAKNIQYF. Written as DNA, the CDR3 is TGTGCCATCAGTGAGGGGGGGAATCTAGCCAAAAACATTCAGTACTTC.

As DNA, the CDR3 is TGTGCCAGCAGCTTCGGTTCGGTGACAGGGGTTACGACTGAAGCTTTCTTT. Protein: CASSFGSVTGVTTEAFF. This sequence joins TRBV7-8 and TRBJ1-1, with 8 nucleotides matching TRBD1. This CDR3 spans 17 amino acids. The V and J ends lost 3 bases and 5 bases, in that order; junction bases with no gene match: 14. Germline assignment: CDR1 SGHVS and CDR2 FQNEAQ.

The J gene is TRBJ1-5, the V gene TRBV11-2; possible D gene TRBD1, 5 bases. Germline V gene sequence: CDR1 SGHAT, CDR2 FQNNGV. The CDR3 extends over 15 amino acids. V dropped 5 bases and J dropped 4 bases, with 15 bases sitting between them. The CDR3 region is CASSLLRGKNQPQHF. Written as DNA, the CDR3 is TGTGCCAGCAGCCTCCTACGGGGGAAGAATCAGCCCCAGCATTTT.

This clone occurred once. The chain is built from TRBV5-6 and TRBJ1-2; 7 positions agree with TRBD1. CDR3 length equals 15 residues. CDR1 and CDR2 from the germline V gene are SGHDT and YYEEEE. V dropped 1 base and J dropped 4; count of bases not matched to a gene: 7. The CDR3 nucleotides are TGTGCCAGCAGCTTGAGGGGGCGTCTAGTCTATGGCTACACCTTC. It encodes CASSLRGRLVYGYTF.

This chain connects TRBV5-5 to TRBJ2-7, with D perhaps matching TRBD2 (5 bases). The germline V and J ends were trimmed by 0 bases and 2 bases, with 9 bases remaining between them. The CDR3 is 14 residues long. The germline CDR1 and CDR2 sequences are SGHKS and YYEKEE (reference sequence). CDR3 in DNA: TGTGCCAGCAGCTTGGCTGGGGAGCCCTACGAGCAGTACTTC. Encoded protein: CASSLAGEPYEQYF.

This chain uses TRBV25-1 with TRBJ2-2, with a tentative D call TRBD2 (6 bases). The V gene's germline CDR1 is MGHDK and CDR2 SYGVNS. The CDR3 is 14 residues long. Trimming took off 5 bases at V and 4 bases at J, with 11 bases between the two ends. DNA of the CDR3: TGTGCCAGCAGTCTGGTTAGCGGCACCGGGGAGCTGTTTTTT. This sequence encodes CASSLVSGTGELFF.

The chain has TRBV4-1 and TRBJ2-2, with 12 bases fitting TRBD2. J was trimmed by 5 bases and V by 1 base; bases with no gene match: 5. The length of the CDR3 is 17 residues. Germline loops: CDR1 MGHRA, CDR2 YSYEKL. CDR3: CASSQVGLAGQTGELFF. In DNA, the CDR3 is TGCGCCAGCAGCCAAGTTGGACTAGCGGGGCAGACCGGGGAGCTGTTTTTT.

This clone was detected only a few times. The chain has TRBV7-9 and TRBJ1-1, with 12 bases that match TRBD1. V lost 5 bases to trimming and J lost 4 bases; unmatched junction nucleotides: 8. The CDR3 has 16 residues. Germline assignment: CDR1 SEHNR and CDR2 FQNEAQ (reference sequence). The CDR3 nucleotides are TGTGCCAGCAGCGACCCCGGGACAGGGGGCGGCACTGAAGCTTTCTTT. Protein sequence: CASSDPGTGGGTEAFF.

The chain carries TRBV13 and TRBJ1-1, with 8 nucleotides matching TRBD1. The germline V gene has CDR1 PRHDT and CDR2 FYEKMQ (reference sequence). The J segment lost 3 bases and the V segment lost 5 bases, leaving 5 bases of the junction unmatched. The CDR3 consists of 14 residues. The CDR3 DNA sequence: TGTGCCAGCAGCATCGCAGGGGGCTACACTGAAGCTTTCTTT. Encoded protein: CASSIAGGYTEAFF.